One and the same sample provided the 20 T cell receptor beta chains below, sequenced in a study of blood T cell repertoires in COVID-19. TCRdb's copy holds only in-frame clones and misses some; the assay was immunoSEQ multiplex PCR. The sample holds 300,000 to 400,000 clones, approximately 89% seen once. Sequencing was performed on PBMCs or T cells enriched from blood (not recorded which). These receptors all stem from a young man who had recovered from COVID-19.

This chain connects TRBV18 to TRBJ2-5; D is uncertain. V was trimmed by 3 bases and J by 2 bases, leaving 13 bases between them. CDR3 length: 15 residues. CDR1 is KGHSH and CDR2 is LQKENI in the germline V gene. DNA of the CDR3: TGTGCCAGCTCACCGCCAGGCCTCATGCAAGAGACCCAGTACTTC. Translation gives CASSPPGLMQETQYF. Supplemented by reference TRBV18 and TRBJ2-5, the full variable domain reads NAGVMQNPRHLVRRRGQEARLRCSPMKGHSHVYWYRQLPEEGLKFMVYLQKENIIDESGMPKERFSAEFPKEGPSILRIQQVVRGDSAAYFCASSPPGLMQETQYFGPGTRLLVL.

This chain joins TRBV27 and TRBJ1-5; 7 bases fit TRBD1. J was trimmed by 2 bases and V by 5 bases; bases with no gene match: 6. This CDR3 region has 15 residues. The V gene's germline CDR1 is MNHEY and CDR2 SMNVEV (reference sequence). This CDR3 is CASSRQGSGNQPQHF. The CDR3 nucleotides are TGTGCCAGCAGTCGACAGGGTAGCGGCAATCAGCCCCAGCATTTT.

CDR3 in amino acids: CASSLRAGGPLETQYF. As DNA, the CDR3 is TGTGCCAGCAGCTTAAGGGCGGGGGGGCCCCTCGAGACCCAGTACTTC. The gene calls are TRBV7-3 and TRBJ2-5; 9 bases align to TRBD2. Per germline, CDR1 SGHTA and CDR2 FQGTGA. V dropped 1 base and J dropped 5; count of bases not matched to a gene: 8. The CDR3 runs 16 residues.

As DNA, the CDR3 is TGTGCCAGCAGCTTGGAACGGTATTCACCCCTCCACTTT. The encoded protein is CASSLERYSPLHF. The rearrangement uses TRBV5-6 and TRBJ1-6, with D uncertain. V gave up 0 bases and J gave up 8 bases, with 6 bases separating them. The CDR3 covers 13 residues. CDR1 is SGHDT, CDR2 YYEEEE, per germline.

The chain carries TRBV6-5 and TRBJ2-1, with 10 bases matching TRBD1. The CDR3 totals 14 residues. Germline loops: CDR1 MNHEY, CDR2 SVGAGI. Trimming took 5 bases from V and 8 from J; bases not matched to a gene: 6. CDR3 protein: CASSLRDRGHEQFF. In DNA form, the CDR3 reads TGTGCCAGCAGTCTCCGGGACAGGGGACATGAGCAGTTCTTC.

The chain combines TRBV14 with TRBJ2-7; 8 positions match TRBD1. Germline V gene sequence: CDR1 SGHDN, CDR2 FVKESK. This CDR3 has 15 residues. V lost 1 base, J lost 3 bases, and 5 bases stayed unmatched. CDR3 sequence: CASSQGSGGFYEQYF. The CDR3, as DNA: TGTGCCAGCAGCCAAGGGTCAGGGGGCTTCTACGAGCAGTACTTC.

A word on this clone: Other DNA sequences in the sample encode the same CDR3. V is TRBV18 and J is TRBJ2-7; 7 bases are a match to TRBD1. Germline V gene data show CDR1 as KGHSH and CDR2 as LQKENI. The CDR3 spans 12 residues. Losses at the gene ends were 4 bases for V and 5 bases for J; bases not matched to a gene: 2. In DNA, the CDR3 is TGTGCCAGCTCACTTGGGACAGACGAGCAGTACTTC. Translation gives CASSLGTDEQYF.

V gene TRBV24-1 combines with J gene TRBJ2-7, with D maybe TRBD2 (5 bases). The germline V gene has CDR1 KGHDR and CDR2 SFDVKD. The V gene lost 6 bases and the J gene lost 3 bases, with 17 bases spanning the gap. The CDR3 loop spans 15 amino acids. The CDR3 DNA follows: TGTGCCACCAGTTCTAACTCCCACGGGAACTACGAGCAGTACTTC. Its protein product is CATSSNSHGNYEQYF.

This sequence joins TRBV27 and TRBJ2-7; 8 positions match TRBD1. CDR1 MNHEY and CDR2 SMNVEV come from the germline V gene (reference sequence). The length of the CDR3 is 15 residues. V was clipped by 4 bases and J by 7 bases; unmatched bases: 12. The CDR3 reads CASSSRQGPLGEQYF. CDR3 in DNA: TGTGCCAGCAGTTCACGACAGGGGCCTTTGGGAGAGCAGTACTTC.

The V call is TRBV5-1, the J call TRBJ1-2; no reliable D call. V lost 7 bases and J 3 bases, leaving 13 bases between the germline ends. Germline V gives CDR1 SGHRS, CDR2 YFSETQ. This CDR3 contains 13 residues. This chain's CDR3 is CASSGSMDYGYTF. DNA of the CDR3: TGCGCCAGCTCCGGGTCAATGGACTATGGCTACACCTTC.

The J gene is TRBJ2-3, the V gene TRBV5-6; 7 bases are shared with TRBD1. The CDR3 has 17 residues. Germline V gene lookup returns CDR1 SGHDT and CDR2 YYEEEE. V was pared by 6 bases and J by 4 bases, with 17 bases of the junction left unmatched. This CDR3 is CASTYPGKGAISDTQYF. The CDR3 nucleotides read TGTGCCAGCACCTACCCGGGGAAGGGGGCCATTTCAGATACGCAGTATTTT.

The chain joins TRBV19 to TRBJ2-2, with 11 nucleotides matching TRBD1. Trimming cost V 7 bases and J 3 bases; bases outside gene matches: 10. Germline CDR1 LNHDA, CDR2 SQIVND (reference sequence). The CDR3 spans 17 residues. The CDR3 DNA follows: TGTGCCAGTACCGACCTGGGGGGACAGGGGGACACCGGGGAGCTGTTTTTT. Residues: CASTDLGGQGDTGELFF.

The V and J genes are TRBV6-5 and TRBJ2-1; D is perhaps TRBD1 (5 bases). The V gene lost 0 bases and the J gene lost 3 bases, with 9 bases spanning the gap. Germline loops: CDR1 MNHEY, CDR2 SVGAGI. The CDR3 loop spans 15 amino acids. CDR3 nucleotide sequence: TGTGCCAGCAGTTACTCGACAGCCTTCTACAATGAGCAGTTCTTC. Encoded protein: CASSYSTAFYNEQFF.

The CDR3 region is CASSQSSGGAREQFF. The CDR3, as DNA: TGTGCCAGCAGCCAGTCTAGCGGGGGGGCAAGGGAGCAGTTCTTC. V gene TRBV28 combines with J gene TRBJ2-1; 12 bases map to TRBD2. Looked up from germline, CDR1 is MDHEN and CDR2 is SYDVKM. Trimming cost V 6 bases and J 10 bases; bases outside gene matches: 10. The CDR3 is 15 amino acids. The whole variable domain, filled in from reference TRBV28 and TRBJ2-1, reads DVKVTQSSRYLVKRTGEKVFLECVQDMDHENMFWYRQDPGLGLRLIYFSYDVKMKEKGDIPEGYSVSREKKERFSLILESASTNQTSMYLCASSQSSGGAREQFFGPGTRLTVL.

The J gene is TRBJ1-1, the V gene TRBV11-2, with D unclear. This CDR3 has 13 amino acids. V shed 5 bases and J shed 6 bases, with 13 bases lying between them. The germline CDR1 and CDR2 sequences are SGHAT and FQNNGV. The DNA of the CDR3 is TGTGCCAGCAGCCCCGAAGACATTCCTGAAGCTTTCTTT. Protein product: CASSPEDIPEAFF.

The rearrangement uses TRBV28 and TRBJ2-5; 8 nucleotides agree with TRBD2. Germline loops: CDR1 MDHEN, CDR2 SYDVKM. The V segment lost 8 bases and the J segment 5 bases; nucleotides outside the gene matches: 22. CDR3 size: 18 residues. The chain's CDR3 is CASASTAGAFGVGETQYF. CDR3 nucleotide sequence: TGTGCCAGCGCCTCAACAGCGGGGGCCTTCGGGGTCGGTGAGACCCAGTACTTC.

The chain is built from TRBV5-1 and TRBJ2-7, with D perhaps matching TRBD2 (5 bases). There are 15 residues in the CDR3. CDR1 and CDR2 from the germline V gene are SGHRS and YFSETQ. The V end was cut by 5 bases, the J end by 0 bases, with 15 bases between. CDR3 DNA: TGCGCCAGCAGACGAGGGCGCGAGAGCTCCTACGAGCAGTACTTC. This gives the protein CASRRGRESSYEQYF.

The rearrangement uses TRBV12-3 or TRBV12-4 and TRBJ1-4; D may be TRBD1 (5 bases). The CDR3 covers 13 residues. With 6 bases removed from V and 8 bases from J, the gap between germline ends came to 13 bases. The CDR3 nucleotides read TGTGCCAGCAGCGCACGTGCAGGGGAAAAACTGTTTTTT. Its protein is CASSARAGEKLFF.

The chain has TRBV15 and TRBJ2-7, with 8 bases identical to TRBD1. Germline V gene lookup returns CDR1 LNHNV and CDR2 YYDKDF (reference sequence). V was clipped by 4 bases and J by 1 base; unmatched bases: 9. This CDR3 spans 16 amino acids. The CDR3 nucleotides read TGTGCCACCAGCATCCGACAGGGGACGTTGTCCTACGAGCAGTACTTC. This encodes CATSIRQGTLSYEQYF.

The chain combines TRBV30 with TRBJ2-2; 9 nucleotides line up with TRBD1. The CDR3 totals 18 residues. CDR1 and CDR2 (germline): GTSNPN, SVGIG (reference sequence). Trimming at V came to 3 bases and at J to 7 bases, leaving 18 bases not matched to a gene. The CDR3 here is CAWSDPAWDRVGNGELFF. Here the CDR3 DNA reads TGTGCCTGGAGCGACCCGGCCTGGGACAGGGTGGGAAACGGGGAGCTGTTTTTT.